The sequence of this T cell receptor (beta chain) was determined in a study of cytomegalovirus exposure and HLA in healthy donors (dated by TCRdb to 2016 to 2017). At the level of the whole study: The 650 to 800 repertoires of the first cohort and the approximately 110 validation repertoires were produced on the same platform, according to a later analysis. The study aimed to test whether cataloging public T cell receptors could reveal signatures of past pathogen exposure. Along with the roughly 710-subject first cohort, a separate validation cohort of some 130 different subjects was used. The study combined high-throughput TCR immunosequencing, statistical association of individual TCRs with disease status, and machine learning to predict cytomegalovirus infection status.

With respect to this clone: Its antigen remains unidentified. One base away there is no much larger clone; base qualities are not given.

V lost 6 bases and J lost 4 bases; the stretch between them is 20 bases long. The germline V gene specifies SGHRS as CDR1 and YFSETQ as CDR2. Inclusive of the bounding cysteine and phenylalanine, the CDR3 is 16 residues long. This entry keeps only the CDR3 DNA: 48 bases, framed from base 1. Libraries were built with the immunoSEQ multiplex PCR assay. Processing in the source paper ran as follows. To diagnose cytomegalovirus status from the catalog of TCR beta chain sequences, a statistical classification framework was built. Held by TCRdb, this immuneACCESS table contains in-frame sequences only and omits some clones. Under half of the omission traces to an unresolved V gene where checked; the cause of the rest is unknown. That table furnishes V, J and clone size, whereas the DNA furnished D and trimming. The sample records approximately 130,000 clones, around nine tenths of which are singletons. The ten largest clones capture about 1.9% of the sample.

The donors belonged to the validation cohort of over a hundred subjects, which was separate from the approximately 610-subject first cohort. Summary of the overall study and its limitations: The study listed 164 TCR beta chains as associated with cytomegalovirus. Of the cluster scores, approximately 95% were above 0 in a later analysis, which found that TCRs clustered in the first cohort also tended to co-occur in the roughly 130 validation repertoires. While some public TCRs were present in many individuals, most TCR sequences turned up only very rarely across donors. The classifier was reported to diagnose cytomegalovirus status with high specificity and sensitivity in both the original cohort and the validation cohort. A later analysis had no HLA typing for the validation cohort, so co-occurrence there was scored across all 110 or so repertoires. It was suggested by the authors that the approach could potentially be generalized to other disease states and immunological phenotypes. In vitro tests confirmed that a few of the cytomegalovirus-associated TCR beta chains recognize cytomegalovirus antigens.

Rearrangement joined TRBV5-1 to TRBJ2-1; the D gene lacks a confident call. The TCR originated in a woman aged 18-29 years in good health and CMV-seronegative. The source material was PBMCs. The DNA sequence is given as TGCGCCAGCACCCTGAGTGTCCAAACCCCATACAATGAGCAGTTCTTC. Protein translation: CASTLSVQTPYNEQFF.